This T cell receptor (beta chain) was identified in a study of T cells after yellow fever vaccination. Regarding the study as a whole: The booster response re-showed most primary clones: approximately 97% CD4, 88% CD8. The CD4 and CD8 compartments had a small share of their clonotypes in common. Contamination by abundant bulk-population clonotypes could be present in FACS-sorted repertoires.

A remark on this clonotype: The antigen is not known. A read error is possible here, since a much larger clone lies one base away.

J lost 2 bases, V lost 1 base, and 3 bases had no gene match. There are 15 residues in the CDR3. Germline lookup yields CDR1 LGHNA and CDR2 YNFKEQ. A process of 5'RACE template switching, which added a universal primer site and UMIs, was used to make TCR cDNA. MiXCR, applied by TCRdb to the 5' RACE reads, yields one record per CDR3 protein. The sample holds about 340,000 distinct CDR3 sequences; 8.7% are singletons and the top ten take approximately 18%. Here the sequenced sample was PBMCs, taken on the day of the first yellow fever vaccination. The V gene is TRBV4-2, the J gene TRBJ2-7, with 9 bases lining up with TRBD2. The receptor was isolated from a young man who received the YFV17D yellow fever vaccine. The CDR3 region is CASSQGVAGAYEQYF. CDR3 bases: TGTGCCAGCAGCCAAGGAGTAGCGGGGGCCTACGAGCAGTACTTC.